The T cell receptor beta chain described here comes from a study of blood T cell repertoires in COVID-19. Study overall: The United States, Italy and Spain provided the acute and convalescent COVID-19 samples.

In the study's own analysis: Reference gene primers were amplified, and this amplification served to estimate nucleated cell counts. The table came from immunoSEQ multiplex PCR; TCRdb's copy has only in-frame clones and leaves some out. D and trimming come from the DNA, and the V and J calls and clone size come from that table. The table shows fewer than 300,000 clones, with approximately 90% occurring only once. Seattle enrolled patients during active infection and tracked them longitudinally. Germline trimming cut 5 bases from V and 6 bases from J; bases unmatched to any gene: 9. Per the germline V gene, CDR1 is SEHNR and CDR2 is FQNEAQ (reference sequence). There are 15 residues in the CDR3.

This chain links TRBV7-9 with TRBJ1-2; 10 nucleotides line up with TRBD1. Sequenced input: peripheral blood. The sequence was collected from a woman between 25 and 40 years old with COVID-19, enrolled during active disease. The CDR3 DNA reads as TGTGCCAGCAGCCCCCCACTTGACAGGGGGCATGGCTACACCTTC. It codes for CASSPPLDRGHGYTF.